This T cell receptor beta chain came from a study of cytomegalovirus exposure and HLA in healthy donors. Regarding the study as a whole: The likely explanation for a cluster of highly shared sequence variants was sequencing artifact. Presence/absence comparisons presumed near-even sequencing depth among donors. Being productive about 87% or about 30% of the time was typical of most TCR beta V segments in an earlier analysis. Reports described diagnosis of cytomegalovirus status by the classifier as highly specific and sensitive.

The V and J ends lost 1 base and 7 bases, in that order; junction bases with no gene match: 3. The CDR3 loop spans 15 amino acids. Germline CDR1 MNHEY, CDR2 SMNVEV (reference sequence). Primers included in the PCR were 60 Vbeta and 13 Jbeta primers. Repertoires were generated with immunoSEQ multiplex PCR, while TCRdb's copy carries only in-frame clones and drops some. The sample consists of approximately 100,000 clones, around 10% of them appearing once. In the case of this clone: Its antigen is unknown.

The sample was PBMCs. The receptor comes from a man between 50 and 59 years old in good health and CMV-seropositive. This chain uses TRBV27 with TRBJ2-1; TRBD2 aligns across 11 bases. CDR3 DNA: TGTGCCAGCAGTTTATATGGGACTAGCGGTAATGAGCAGTTCTTC. Translating it yields CASSLYGTSGNEQFF.